These 6 T cell receptor beta chains share one sample of origin, sequenced in a study of type 1 and type 2 diabetes patients. PCR was run on genomic DNA. The TCR beta CDR3 region was amplified using 30 forward and 13 reverse primers. MiXCR, run by TCRdb on the multiplex PCR reads, gives a single entry per CDR3 protein. The repertoire holds 280,000 or so distinct CDR3 sequences, roughly 50% seen once, with roughly 13% in the top ten. Source material: peripheral blood mononuclear cells (PBMCs). These receptors were collected from a young man with type 2 diabetes.

This clonotype was picked up a small number of times. The chain couples TRBV12-3 or TRBV12-4 to TRBJ1-1; D might be TRBD1 (6 bases). This CDR3 comprises 14 residues. V dropped 3 bases and J dropped 1 base, with 9 bases sitting between them. CDR3 sequence reads: CASSFWTENTEAFF. The CDR3 nucleotides are TGTGCCAGCAGTTTCTGGACAGAGAACACTGAAGCTTTCTTT.

This clonotype turned up a few times. V usage is TRBV2 and J usage is TRBJ1-6; no reliable D call. The CDR3 is 11 residues long. V was pared by 5 bases and J by 6 bases, with 2 bases between. Looked up from germline, CDR1 is SNHLY and CDR2 is FYNNEI. Here the CDR3 reads CASSTNSPLHF. The CDR3 bases are TGTGCCAGCAGTACTAATTCACCCCTCCACTTT. The whole variable domain, remainder taken from reference TRBV2 and TRBJ1-6, is EPEVTQTPSHQVTQMGQEVILRCVPISNHLYFYWYRQILGQKVEFLVSFYNNEISEKSEIFDDQFSVERPDGSNFTLKIRSTKLEDSAMYFCASSTNSPLHFGNGTRLTVT.

With regard to this clonotype: A much larger clone lies a single base off, so this may be a read error. The rearrangement uses TRBV25-1 and TRBJ1-1; 8 nucleotides match TRBD1. From germline, CDR1 is MGHDK and CDR2 SYGVNS. The CDR3 consists of 13 residues. The trim removed 8 bases at V and 2 bases at J, leaving 4 bases unmatched. CDR3 nucleotide sequence: TGTGCCAGCGCGACAGGGGAAAACACTGAAGCTTTCTTT. Its translation: CASATGENTEAFF.

This rearrangement joins TRBV5-1 to TRBJ2-7, with 10 bases identical to TRBD1. The CDR3 extends over 16 amino acids. CDR1 and CDR2 from the germline V gene are SGHRS and YFSETQ. Germline trimming cut 0 bases from V and 4 bases from J; bases unmatched to any gene: 7. DNA of the CDR3: TGCGCCAGCAGCTTGGCAGGGACAGGGGTCGGTTACGAGCAGTACTTC. Amino acids: CASSLAGTGVGYEQYF.

This clonotype was recorded at least ten times. The chain has TRBV2 and TRBJ2-6; tentatively, D is TRBD2 (5 bases). Germline V lookup: CDR1 SNHLY, CDR2 FYNNEI. The CDR3 has 16 amino acids. V lost 8 bases and J 1 base, leaving 15 bases between the germline ends. CDR3 protein: CASSREMGSGANVLTF. The CDR3 DNA sequence: TGTGCCAGCTCTAGGGAGATGGGGTCTGGGGCCAACGTCCTGACTTTC.

J is TRBJ2-1 and V is TRBV7-2; D is ambiguous. V gave up 7 bases and J gave up 5 bases, with 18 bases separating them. CDR3 size: 15 residues. Germline V gene sequence: CDR1 SGHTA, CDR2 FQGNSA. Here the CDR3 reads CASTPGETLHNEQFF. The CDR3 region has the DNA TGTGCCAGCACCCCCGGTGAGACTTTACACAATGAGCAGTTCTTC.